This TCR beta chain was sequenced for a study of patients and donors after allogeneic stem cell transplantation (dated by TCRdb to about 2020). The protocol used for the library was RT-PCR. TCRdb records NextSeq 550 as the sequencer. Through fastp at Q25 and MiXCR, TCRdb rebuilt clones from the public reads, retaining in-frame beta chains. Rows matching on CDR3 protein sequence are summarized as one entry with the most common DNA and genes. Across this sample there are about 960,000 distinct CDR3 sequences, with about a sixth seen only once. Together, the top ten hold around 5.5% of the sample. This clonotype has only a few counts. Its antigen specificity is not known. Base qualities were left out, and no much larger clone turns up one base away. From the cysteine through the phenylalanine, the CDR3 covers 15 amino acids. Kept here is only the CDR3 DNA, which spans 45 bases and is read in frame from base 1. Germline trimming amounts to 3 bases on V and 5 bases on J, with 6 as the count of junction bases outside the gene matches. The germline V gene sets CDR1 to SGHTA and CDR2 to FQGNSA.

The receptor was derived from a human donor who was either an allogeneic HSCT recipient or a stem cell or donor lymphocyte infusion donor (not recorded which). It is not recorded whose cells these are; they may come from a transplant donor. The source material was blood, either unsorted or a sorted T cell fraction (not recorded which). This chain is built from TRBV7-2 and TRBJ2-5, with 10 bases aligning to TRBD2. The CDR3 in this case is CASSFQRGGRETQYF. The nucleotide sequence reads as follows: TGTGCCAGCAGCTTTCAGCGGGGGGGCCGGGAGACCCAGTACTTC. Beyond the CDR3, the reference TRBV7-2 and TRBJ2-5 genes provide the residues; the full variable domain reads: GAGVSQSPSNKVTEKGKDVELRCDPISGHTALYWYRQSLGQGLEFLIYFQGNSAPDKSGLPSDRFSAERTGGSVSTLTIQRTQQEDSAVYLCASSFQRGGRETQYFGPGTRLLVL.